The source of this T cell receptor beta chain is a study of radiation and T cells in renal cell carcinoma. Described time point: blood 2 weeks post-SBRT. Treatment reported: 15 Gy SBRT to primary tumor, nephrectomy 4 weeks later. Profiled with immunoSEQ multiplex PCR; TCRdb holds only in-frame clones, not every one. The sample holds 25,000 to 30,000 clones, 81% seen once. The CDR3 is 15 amino acids. In germline, CDR1 is SGHAT, CDR2 FQNNGV. With 5 bases removed from V and 1 base from J, the gap between germline ends came to 9 bases. The specimen was blood, collected from a patient whose treatment included radiotherapy and nephrectomy. This chain connects TRBV11-2 to TRBJ1-6; a possible D gene is TRBD1 (5 bases). The TCR originated in a man in his sixties with renal cell carcinoma. CDR3 bases: TGTGCCAGCAGCCCAGGGTCATCCTATAATTCACCCCTCCACTTT. Encoded protein: CASSPGSSYNSPLHF. Variable domain in full (rest from reference TRBV11-2 and TRBJ1-6): EAGVAQSPRYKIIEKRQSVAFWCNPISGHATLYWYQQILGQGPKLLIQFQNNGVVDDSQLPKDRFSAERLKGVDSTLKIQPAKLEDSAVYLCASSPGSSYNSPLHFGNGTRLTVT.